The 18 T cell receptor beta chains below come from one sample, sequenced in a study of shared clonotypes between healthy human individuals. Produced via immunoSEQ multiplex PCR; TCRdb's table is partial and in-frame only. Of around 2,100,000 clones detected, about 94% appear once; the ten largest clones hold roughly 1.2%. Naive CD8 cells lacked CD45RO, underwent positive selection for CCR7 and left out terminally differentiated effector memory CD45RA+ cells. Sequenced input: naive CD8+ T cells sorted from blood. The receptors derive from a man aged 18-30 years in good health.

V usage is TRBV10-3 and J usage is TRBJ2-1; the D is unclear. Germline CDR1 and CDR2: ENHRY and SYGVKD. There are 14 residues in the CDR3. V was shortened by 0 bases and J by 8 bases, with 11 bases between the two germline ends. The CDR3 loop is CAISESFYLDEQFF. Written as DNA, the CDR3 is TGTGCCATCAGTGAGTCTTTTTACCTGGATGAGCAGTTCTTC.

The V gene is TRBV7-9, the J gene TRBJ1-2, with D possibly TRBD1 on 5 matching bases. Trimming took off 5 bases at V and 4 bases at J, with 23 bases between the two ends. Germline loops: CDR1 SEHNR, CDR2 FQNEAQ (reference sequence). There are 17 residues in the CDR3. CDR3 DNA sequence: TGTGCCAGCAGCGGGACGATAGATGGGTTGACTATCTATGGCTACACCTTC. Translation gives CASSGTIDGLTIYGYTF.

The chain has TRBV11-1 and TRBJ2-1; D is ambiguous. Germline V CDR1 and CDR2: SGHAT, FQDESV (reference sequence). The V end was cut by 0 bases, the J end by 8 bases, with 23 bases between. The CDR3 spans 18 residues. The CDR3 reads CASSLAGETPISTDEQFF. CDR3 in DNA: TGTGCCAGCAGCTTAGCGGGCGAGACTCCCATTTCCACTGATGAGCAGTTCTTC.

V and J are TRBV30 and TRBJ1-1, with D maybe TRBD1 (6 bases). The germline V and J ends were trimmed by 3 bases and 5 bases, with 16 bases remaining between them. The germline gives CDR1 GTSNPN, CDR2 SVGIG (reference sequence). The CDR3 length is 14 residues. The CDR3 spells CAWRPQGSVTEAFF. The CDR3 DNA follows: TGTGCCTGGAGACCACAGGGTTCGGTGACTGAAGCTTTCTTT.

The sample holds one count of this clone. This sequence joins TRBV6-5 and TRBJ2-3; the D gene is possibly TRBD1 (5 bases). Between the trimmed V and J ends, which lost 2 bases and 8 bases, there was a span of 11 bases. Germline loops: CDR1 MNHEY, CDR2 SVGAGI. The CDR3 contains 13 residues. In DNA form, the CDR3 reads TGTGCCAGCAGTTACCAGGGTTCGGCTACGCAGTATTTT. It yields the protein CASSYQGSATQYF.

The chain has TRBV29-1 and TRBJ1-3, with D unresolved. Germline V gene sequence: CDR1 SQVTM, CDR2 ANQGSEA. V was clipped by 4 bases and J by 4 bases, with 14 bases between them. There are 14 residues in the CDR3. The CDR3 spells CSVAPDGGGNTIYF. CDR3 sequence (DNA): TGCAGCGTTGCTCCCGACGGAGGGGGAAACACCATATATTTT. The full variable domain, completed using reference TRBV29-1 and TRBJ1-3, is SAVISQKPSRDICQRGTSLTIQCQVDSQVTMMFWYRQQPGQSLTLIATANQGSEATYESGFVIDKFPISRPNLTFSTLTVSNMSPEDSSIYLCSVAPDGGGNTIYFGEGSWLTVV.

CDR3 bases: TGTGCCAGCAGTTTCATGAGTCAGCCCCAGCATTTT. Amino acids: CASSFMSQPQHF. V is TRBV28 and J is TRBJ1-5; no reliable D call. The CDR3 spans 12 residues. Germline V gives CDR1 MDHEN, CDR2 SYDVKM. The V and J ends lost 3 bases and 6 bases respectively, with 6 bases between them.

The V call is TRBV28, the J call TRBJ1-4; D is undetermined. Trimming took 2 bases from V and 8 from J, leaving 9 bases between them. Germline CDR1 reads MDHEN; CDR2 reads SYDVKM. The CDR3 contains 13 residues. The CDR3 bases are TGTGCCAGCAGTTTAGAACGTGGGGAAAAACTGTTTTTT. It codes for CASSLERGEKLFF.

This chain connects TRBV4-1 to TRBJ2-7; D ambiguous. The germline V and J ends were trimmed by 4 bases and 0 bases, with 16 bases remaining between them. The germline V gene encodes CDR1 MGHRA and CDR2 YSYEKL. There are 16 residues in the CDR3. CDR3 region: CASSPTPTSISYEQYF. CDR3 DNA: TGCGCCAGCAGCCCTACCCCGACTTCTATCTCCTACGAGCAGTACTTC.

The chain employs TRBV6-5 and TRBJ2-7; tentative D call: TRBD1 (7 bases). This CDR3 has 13 residues. Germline-derived CDR1 and CDR2 are MNHEY and SVGAGI. The ends were cut back, 8 bases at V and 2 bases at J, with 13 bases in the middle. The CDR3 spells CASGPGGTYEQYF. The DNA of the CDR3 is TGTGCCAGCGGCCCAGGGGGGACCTACGAGCAGTACTTC.

The V call is TRBV18, the J call TRBJ2-7; 8 bases match TRBD1. V lost 5 bases to trimming and J lost 3 bases; unmatched junction nucleotides: 15. CDR3 length: 17 residues. Per the germline V gene, CDR1 is KGHSH and CDR2 is LQKENI. CDR3 coding DNA: TGTGCCAGCTCATTGCGACAGGGGAGTCCTCAAATCTACGAGCAGTACTTC. This codes for CASSLRQGSPQIYEQYF.

This clone was picked up one time. The chain has TRBV4-2 and TRBJ2-1, with no clear D. Per germline, CDR1 LGHNA and CDR2 YNFKEQ. The ends were cut back, 0 bases at V and 0 bases at J, with 9 bases in the middle. The CDR3 extends over 16 amino acids. CDR3 region: CASSQDYGNSYNEQFF. For the CDR3, the DNA is TGTGCCAGCAGCCAAGATTACGGTAACTCCTACAATGAGCAGTTCTTC.

The V and J genes are TRBV7-9 and TRBJ2-3; TRBD1 aligns across 8 bases. V was clipped by 2 bases and J by 4 bases; unmatched bases: 5. Germline CDR1 SEHNR, CDR2 FQNEAQ (reference sequence). The CDR3 is 15 amino acids. CDR3 protein: CASSLSQGAADTQYF. The CDR3 coding sequence is TGTGCCAGCAGCTTAAGTCAGGGGGCGGCAGATACGCAGTATTTT.

This chain joins TRBV11-1 and TRBJ2-7; no definite D call. The CDR3 covers 14 residues. The V end lost 0 bases, the J end lost 0 bases, and 6 bases lay between the germline ends. Germline CDR1 and CDR2: SGHAT and FQDESV (reference sequence). Written as DNA, the CDR3 is TGTGCCAGCAGCTTAGCAGGGCTCTCCTACGAGCAGTACTTC. Amino acid sequence: CASSLAGLSYEQYF. Using reference TRBV11-1 and TRBJ2-7 for the parts outside the CDR3, the full variable domain is EAEVAQSPRYKITEKSQAVAFWCDPISGHATLYWYRQILGQGPELLVQFQDESVVDDSQLPKDRFSAERLKGVDSTLKIQPAELGDSAMYLCASSLAGLSYEQYFGPGTRLTVT.

The chain has TRBV29-1 and TRBJ2-5, with TRBD1 as a possible D gene (6 bases). The ends were cut back, 3 bases at V and 1 base at J, with 6 bases in the middle. There are 12 residues in the CDR3. Germline V lookup: CDR1 SQVTM, CDR2 ANQGSEA. The CDR3 DNA reads TGCAGCGTTGACAGGGGCCAAGAGACCCAGTACTTC. Protein sequence: CSVDRGQETQYF.

To note about this clone: This sample also contains other DNA sequences that code for the same CDR3. V and J are TRBV13 and TRBJ2-7; unclear D gene. With 1 base removed from V and 3 bases from J, the gap between germline ends came to 4 bases. CDR1 and CDR2 (germline): PRHDT, FYEKMQ (reference sequence). This CDR3 is 12 amino acids long. The CDR3 here is CASSLEDYEQYF. The CDR3 DNA follows: TGTGCCAGCAGCTTAGAGGACTACGAGCAGTACTTC.

The chain uses TRBV4-3 and TRBJ1-2, with a weak D call TRBD1 (5 bases). Trimming stripped 0 bases from V and 3 bases from J, with 14 bases between. CDR1 is LGHNA and CDR2 is YSLEER in the germline V gene. This CDR3 has 16 amino acids. The CDR3: CASSQDSEGRYYGYTF. The CDR3 region has the DNA TGCGCCAGCAGCCAAGATTCAGAGGGGAGGTACTATGGCTACACCTTC.

The V call is TRBV4-1, the J call TRBJ2-1; no reliable D call. This CDR3 is 15 amino acids long. V dropped 4 bases and J dropped 4 bases, with 14 bases sitting between them. Germline CDR1 is MGHRA and CDR2 is YSYEKL. The CDR3 region has the DNA TGCGCCAGCAGCCCCACTTCGAACCCATACAATGAGCAGTTCTTC. Its protein product is CASSPTSNPYNEQFF.